Each of the 24 T cell receptor beta chains below was sequenced from the same sample in a study of cytomegalovirus exposure and HLA in healthy donors. The PCR had 60 Vbeta and 13 Jbeta primers. Measured with immunoSEQ multiplex PCR; TCRdb has only the in-frame clones, and not every one. The profile covers roughly 70,000 clones, with roughly nine tenths appearing a single time and 9.5% to 13% taken by the ten largest. The sequenced material came from PBMCs. Every receptor here comes from a woman aged 25 to 39 in good health and CMV-seropositive.

This chain joins TRBV5-1 and TRBJ2-6; D ambiguous. Trimming removed 0 bases at V and 0 bases at J, with 7 bases between. This CDR3 comprises 16 residues. Germline lookup yields CDR1 SGHRS and CDR2 YFSETQ. CDR3 coding DNA: TGCGCCAGCAGCTTGGGACGGAGCTCTGGGGCCAACGTCCTGACTTTC. This sequence encodes CASSLGRSSGANVLTF.

The chain recombines TRBV30 with TRBJ1-2, with D perhaps matching TRBD1 (6 bases). CDR1 is GTSNPN and CDR2 is SVGIG in the germline V gene (reference sequence). Trimming stripped 5 bases from V and 4 bases from J, with 14 bases between. CDR3 size: 13 residues. CDR3 DNA sequence: TGTGCCTGGGATAGACAGGCTCGCTATGGCTACACCTTC. Protein: CAWDRQARYGYTF.

V gene TRBV20-1 combines with J gene TRBJ1-5; unclear D gene. The germline V and J ends were trimmed by 6 bases and 6 bases, with 9 bases remaining between them. The CDR3 runs to 11 residues. CDR1 DFQATT and CDR2 SNEGSKA come from the germline V gene (reference sequence). The CDR3 DNA is TGCAGTGCCTCACCAGGTCAGCCCCAGCATTTT. Its protein is CSASPGQPQHF.

The rearrangement uses TRBV2 and TRBJ1-2; 8 nucleotides match TRBD1. V lost 5 bases, J lost 8 bases, and 10 bases stayed unmatched. This CDR3 has 14 residues. Germline CDR1 and CDR2: SNHLY and FYNNEI. The CDR3 here is CASSMDRAGGGYTF. CDR3 DNA: TGTGCCAGCAGTATGGACAGGGCGGGAGGGGGCTACACCTTC.

V usage is TRBV14 and J usage is TRBJ2-1, with TRBD2 as a possible D gene (5 bases). This CDR3 is built from 12 residues. Trimming left V 6 bases short and J 12 bases short, with 15 bases between. Germline CDR1 and CDR2: SGHDN and FVKESK. CDR3 sequence reads: CASSPSRVGQFF. DNA for the CDR3: TGTGCCAGCAGTCCTAGCCGGGTTGGGCAGTTCTTC.

The chain has TRBV5-4 and TRBJ1-6; tentative D call: TRBD1 (6 bases). Germline lookup yields CDR1 SGHNT and CDR2 YYREEE (reference sequence). CDR3 size: 15 residues. The V end lost 1 base, the J end lost 9 bases, and 14 bases lay between the germline ends. CDR3: CASSLKGQRLSPLHF. CDR3 DNA: TGTGCCAGCAGCTTGAAGGGACAAAGGCTTTCACCCCTCCACTTT.

This clone came up once. The rearrangement links TRBV7-6 to TRBJ2-3; possibly TRBD2 for D (6 bases). V lost 5 bases and J 6 bases, leaving 15 bases between the germline ends. Germline V lookup: CDR1 SGHVS, CDR2 FNYEAQ. The CDR3 covers 14 residues. The CDR3 DNA sequence: TGTGCCAGCAGCCCCAGTGCGGGAAGGGATACGCAGTATTTT. Translated: CASSPSAGRDTQYF. The whole variable domain, filled in from reference TRBV7-6 and TRBJ2-3, reads GAGVSQSPRYKVTKRGQDVALRCDPISGHVSLYWYRQALGQGPEFLTYFNYEAQQDKSGLPNDRFSAERPEGSISTLTIQRTEQRDSAMYRCASSPSAGRDTQYFGPGTRLTVL.

This clone is a singleton in its sample. The genes are TRBV5-1 and TRBJ2-7, with 9 bases aligning to TRBD2. With 0 bases clipped from V and 5 bases from J, the junction kept 6 bases outside the gene matches. This CDR3 spans 15 amino acids. In germline, CDR1 is SGHRS, CDR2 YFSETQ. CDR3 protein: CASSLAPSGRNEQYF. The DNA of the CDR3 is TGCGCCAGCAGCTTGGCTCCCAGCGGGAGGAACGAGCAGTACTTC.

The chain's CDR3 is CASSVEGLAMYNEQFF. The CDR3 DNA sequence: TGTGCCAGCAGCGTAGAGGGACTAGCGATGTACAATGAGCAGTTCTTC. The chain uses TRBV9 and TRBJ2-1; TRBD2 agrees at 10 bases. The CDR3 is made up of 16 amino acids. Germline trimming cut 0 bases from V and 4 bases from J; bases unmatched to any gene: 4. Germline values: CDR1 SGDLS, CDR2 YYNGEE. Combining the CDR3 with reference TRBV9 and TRBJ2-1 gives the whole variable domain DSGVTQTPKHLITATGQRVTLRCSPRSGDLSVYWYQQSLDQGLQFLIQYYNGEERAKGNILERFSAQQFPDLHSELNLSSLELGDSALYFCASSVEGLAMYNEQFFGPGTRLTVL.

This chain connects TRBV4-2 to TRBJ2-3; 11 nucleotides match TRBD2. Losses at the gene ends were 1 base for V and 0 bases for J; bases not matched to a gene: 6. Germline values: CDR1 LGHNA, CDR2 YNFKEQ. The CDR3 extends over 18 amino acids. The CDR3 sequence is CASSQGTSGRPSTDTQYF. In DNA form, the CDR3 reads TGTGCCAGCAGCCAAGGAACTAGCGGGAGACCGAGCACAGATACGCAGTATTTT.

The chain joins TRBV27 to TRBJ2-1; D is ambiguous. The CDR3 extends over 14 amino acids. Per the germline V gene, CDR1 is MNHEY and CDR2 is SMNVEV (reference sequence). The V end was cut by 6 bases, the J end by 3 bases, with 12 bases between. The CDR3 nucleotides are TGTGCCAGCAGCCCCCCAGCGAGCTACAATGAGCAGTTCTTC. Translating gives CASSPPASYNEQFF.

The rearrangement links TRBV2 to TRBJ1-5; no firm D call. There are 15 residues in the CDR3. Germline CDR1 reads SNHLY; CDR2 reads FYNNEI. V was clipped by 5 bases and J by 0 bases, with 11 bases between them. Written as DNA, the CDR3 is TGTGCCAGCAGTCAGTCGAGGGATAGCAATCAGCCCCAGCATTTT. Translating it yields CASSQSRDSNQPQHF.

The V and J genes are TRBV2 and TRBJ2-5; 9 bases match TRBD1. Trimming cost V 10 bases and J 5 bases; bases outside gene matches: 5. The CDR3 contains 12 residues. The germline CDR1 and CDR2 sequences are SNHLY and FYNNEI. CDR3 coding DNA: TGTGCCATGGGACAGGGCCGCGAGACCCAGTACTTC. It encodes CAMGQGRETQYF.

The chain employs TRBV7-2 and TRBJ2-7; a possible D gene is TRBD2 (6 bases). The germline V gene encodes CDR1 SGHTA and CDR2 FQGNSA. This CDR3 region has 16 residues. The ends were cut back, 0 bases at V and 4 bases at J, with 16 bases in the middle. CDR3 sequence (DNA): TGTGCCAGCAGCTTAGCGGGTTCCGGGAGCGGGTACGAGCAGTACTTC. Translating gives CASSLAGSGSGYEQYF.

The gene calls are TRBV6-1 and TRBJ1-1; the match to TRBD1 covers 7 bases. J gave up 0 bases and V 7 bases, and 5 bases lay outside the gene matches. From germline, CDR1 is MNHNS and CDR2 SASEGT. CDR3 length equals 14 residues. This chain's CDR3 is CASTQGQLNTEAFF. The CDR3 nucleotides read TGTGCCAGCACCCAGGGACAGCTGAACACTGAAGCTTTCTTT.

The rearrangement links TRBV19 to TRBJ2-1, with D possibly being TRBD1 (6 bases). Germline V gives CDR1 LNHDA, CDR2 SQIVND (reference sequence). Deletions cut 1 base from V and 2 bases from J, with 9 bases between. The CDR3 sequence is 15 residues long. For the CDR3, the DNA is TGTGCCAGTAGTATAGGGTGGGACACCTACAATGAGCAGTTCTTC. The encoded protein is CASSIGWDTYNEQFF.

This clone came up a few times. The chain carries TRBV28 and TRBJ1-1, with D perhaps matching TRBD1 (5 bases). The CDR3 runs to 13 residues. Germline V CDR1 and CDR2: MDHEN, SYDVKM. V was clipped by 6 bases and J by 5 bases, with 13 bases between them. The CDR3 DNA is TGTGCCAGCAGCCCGACAGCTTTAACTGAAGCTTTCTTT. This sequence encodes CASSPTALTEAFF.

The chain carries TRBV29-1 and TRBJ2-1; D is perhaps TRBD1 (5 bases). CDR3 length: 21 residues. The germline V and J ends were trimmed by 6 bases and 0 bases, with 33 bases remaining between them. CDR1 and CDR2 from the germline V gene are SQVTM and ANQGSEA. The CDR3 DNA follows: TGCAGCGTCGACGCCAAGGGGATACCTCGAAAAAGGTCTGTCTCCTACAATGAGCAGTTCTTC. Its translation: CSVDAKGIPRKRSVSYNEQFF.

The rearrangement uses TRBV4-1 and TRBJ2-3, with 8 nucleotides matching TRBD2. Germline values: CDR1 MGHRA, CDR2 YSYEKL. The CDR3 length is 19 residues. V gave up 1 base and J gave up 2 bases; unmatched junction bases: 14. The CDR3 nucleotides are TGCGCCAGCAGCCAAGTTCAGCGGGAGAGACCCACGCCCACAGATACGCAGTATTTT. The encoded protein is CASSQVQRERPTPTDTQYF.

This chain links TRBV6-1 with TRBJ1-5; D unresolved. This CDR3 spans 13 amino acids. Germline loops: CDR1 MNHNS, CDR2 SASEGT. V was cut by 5 bases and J by 0 bases, with 5 bases left in between. The CDR3 loop reads CASSRYSNQPQHF. The CDR3, as DNA: TGTGCCAGCAGTCGGTATAGCAATCAGCCCCAGCATTTT.

The count of this clone is one. Other DNA sequences in this specimen translate into the identical CDR3. The V and J genes are TRBV28 and TRBJ1-1; tentative D call: TRBD1 (5 bases). The V gene lost 6 bases and the J gene lost 4 bases, with 18 bases spanning the gap. CDR1 and CDR2 from the germline V gene are MDHEN and SYDVKM. CDR3 length equals 15 residues. The CDR3: CASSSSQGTFTEAFF. CDR3 bases: TGTGCCAGCAGCTCATCCCAGGGAACCTTCACTGAAGCTTTCTTT.

The count of this clone is one. The CDR3 here is CASSERAGANEKLFF. The CDR3 nucleotides read TGTGCCAGCAGTGAAAGGGCAGGGGCTAATGAAAAACTGTTTTTT. The chain uses TRBV6-1 and TRBJ1-4; D is possibly TRBD1 (6 bases). CDR1 MNHNS and CDR2 SASEGT come from the germline V gene. The CDR3 runs to 15 residues. The V gene lost 2 bases and the J gene lost 3 bases, with 10 bases spanning the gap.

This rearrangement joins TRBV7-9 to TRBJ1-5; 9 nucleotides agree with TRBD1. The germline V gene has CDR1 SEHNR and CDR2 FQNEAQ (reference sequence). The CDR3 is made up of 16 amino acids. Germline trimming cut 5 bases from V and 2 bases from J; bases unmatched to any gene: 7. The CDR3 sequence: CASSPQQGAGNQPQHF. The CDR3 DNA follows: TGTGCCAGCAGCCCCCAACAGGGGGCCGGCAATCAGCCCCAGCATTTT.

The genes are TRBV5-8 and TRBJ1-4; possible D gene TRBD1, 6 bases. The germline V and J ends were trimmed by 4 bases and 0 bases, with 13 bases remaining between them. CDR1 is SGHTS and CDR2 is YDEGEE in the germline V gene. The CDR3 is 16 residues long. The CDR3 nucleotides read TGTGCCAGCAGCGATGGACAGCCTGCAACTAATGAAAAACTGTTTTTT. Protein product: CASSDGQPATNEKLFF.